This T cell receptor (beta chain) was observed in a study of PD-L1 blockade in urothelial cancer. The overall study: Male sex and bladder-origin urothelial cancer characterized most of the roughly 29 patients. Median T cell yield per blood sample was 110,000 to 150,000 cells.

The V gene's germline CDR1 is SNHLY and CDR2 FYNNEI. Losses at the gene ends were 4 bases for V and 7 bases for J; bases not matched to a gene: 1. There are 14 residues in the CDR3. As to time point: pretreatment peripheral blood. Profiling relied on immunoSEQ multiplex PCR, and the TCRdb table lists in-frame clones only, not all of them. This sample yields under 55,000 clones, of which under 90% are seen a single time; 2.5% to 3.5% belongs to the top ten. The rearrangement links TRBV2 to TRBJ2-1; 13 positions agree with TRBD2. Sequencing used PBMCs, obtained around atezolizumab (anti-PD-L1) treatment. The receptor comes from a man between 70 and 80 years old with urothelial cancer. This chain's CDR3 is CASSGGLAGNEQFF. CDR3 in DNA: TGTGCCAGCAGTGGGGGACTAGCGGGGAATGAGCAGTTCTTC. The full variable domain, with the rest looked up from reference TRBV2 and TRBJ2-1, is EPEVTQTPSHQVTQMGQEVILRCVPISNHLYFYWYRQILGQKVEFLVSFYNNEISEKSEIFDDQFSVERPDGSNFTLKIRSTKLEDSAMYFCASSGGLAGNEQFFGPGTRLTVL.